This TCR beta chain was captured by sequencing in a study of blood T cells in healthy people across ages. Overall study findings and caveats: Diversity figures based on one million T cells were deemed too low.

A second PCR, run for roughly 7 to 11 cycles, used a sample-barcoded 5' primer plus a J-beta primer mix. MiXCR was run by TCRdb on the 5' RACE reads, yielding one entry per CDR3 protein. The sample contains 2 million or so distinct CDR3 sequences, around half of which appear only once. Concerning this clonotype: Its antigen remains unidentified.

Looked up from germline, CDR1 is LGHDT and CDR2 is YNNKEL (reference sequence). V lost 1 base to trimming and J lost 8 bases, with 15 bases between them. The CDR3 has 15 amino acids. Donor samples were obtained from healthy Caucasian individuals from Russia, aged about 6 to 100. Staff drew approximately 9.1 milliliters of peripheral blood from each donor. Every sample yielded at least 7 million isolated PBMCs. The clonotype originates from a woman between 40 and 55 years old in good health. The V call is TRBV3-1, the J call TRBJ2-1; TRBD1 is a possible D gene (5 bases). Sequences were obtained from blood. The CDR3 region is CASSQVPGKMDEQFF. CDR3 nucleotides: TGTGCCAGCAGCCAAGTGCCAGGGAAAATGGATGAGCAGTTCTTC.